The TCR beta chain under discussion was sequenced for a study of CD8 T cells in ankylosing spondylitis. This clonotype was observed at least ten times. CDR1 is LGHNT and CDR2 is FRNRAP in the germline V gene. V dropped 4 bases and J dropped 5; count of bases not matched to a gene: 10. The CDR3 is made up of 15 amino acids. Each CDR3 protein is one row after TCRdb ran MiXCR on the 5' RACE reads. The table lists about 100,000 distinct CDR3 sequences, roughly 8.3% of them singletons. Sequences were obtained from blood, either unsorted or a sorted T cell fraction (not recorded which). This TCR came from a male donor with ankylosing spondylitis or in good health (not recorded which). The chain carries TRBV12-5 and TRBJ1-1; 7 nucleotides align to TRBD1. The CDR3 DNA reads TGTGCTAGTGGTTCCCAGACAGGGATAGGGACTGAAGCTTTCTTT. This gives the protein CASGSQTGIGTEAFF.